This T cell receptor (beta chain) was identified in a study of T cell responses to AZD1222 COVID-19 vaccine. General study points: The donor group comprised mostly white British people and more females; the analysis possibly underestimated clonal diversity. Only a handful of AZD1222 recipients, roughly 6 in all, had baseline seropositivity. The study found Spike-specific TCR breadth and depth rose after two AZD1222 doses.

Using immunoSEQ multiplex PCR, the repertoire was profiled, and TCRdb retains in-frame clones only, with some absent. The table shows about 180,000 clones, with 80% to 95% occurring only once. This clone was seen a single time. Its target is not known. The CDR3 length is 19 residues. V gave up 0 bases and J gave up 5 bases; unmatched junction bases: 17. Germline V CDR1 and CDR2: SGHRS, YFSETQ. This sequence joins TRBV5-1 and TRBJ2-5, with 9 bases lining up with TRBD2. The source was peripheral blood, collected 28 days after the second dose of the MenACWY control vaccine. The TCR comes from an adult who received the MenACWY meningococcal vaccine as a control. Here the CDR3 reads CASSLVPPSGGTGGETQYF. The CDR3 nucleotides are TGCGCCAGCAGCTTGGTACCCCCCAGCGGGGGGACCGGCGGGGAGACCCAGTACTTC.